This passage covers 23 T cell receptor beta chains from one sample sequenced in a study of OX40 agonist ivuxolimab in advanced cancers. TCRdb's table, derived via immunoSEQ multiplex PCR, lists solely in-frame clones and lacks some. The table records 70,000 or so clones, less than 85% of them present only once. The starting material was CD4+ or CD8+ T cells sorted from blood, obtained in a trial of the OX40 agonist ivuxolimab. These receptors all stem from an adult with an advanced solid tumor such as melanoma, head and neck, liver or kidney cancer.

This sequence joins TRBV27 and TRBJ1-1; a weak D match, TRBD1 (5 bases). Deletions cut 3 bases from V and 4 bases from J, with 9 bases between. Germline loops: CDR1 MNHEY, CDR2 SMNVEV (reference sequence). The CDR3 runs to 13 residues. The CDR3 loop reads CASSLWGTTEAFF. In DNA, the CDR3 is TGTGCCAGCAGTTTGTGGGGGACCACTGAAGCTTTCTTT.

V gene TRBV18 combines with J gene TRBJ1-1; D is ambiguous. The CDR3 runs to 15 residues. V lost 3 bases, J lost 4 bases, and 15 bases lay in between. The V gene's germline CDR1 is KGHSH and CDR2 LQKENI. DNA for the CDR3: TGTGCCAGCTCACCTCCTACGACGTTGGGCACTGAAGCTTTCTTT. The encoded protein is CASSPPTTLGTEAFF.

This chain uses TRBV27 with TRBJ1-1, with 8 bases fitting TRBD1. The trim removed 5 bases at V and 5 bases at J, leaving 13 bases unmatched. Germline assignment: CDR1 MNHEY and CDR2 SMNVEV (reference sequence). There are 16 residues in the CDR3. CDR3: CASSPGRGQGGTEAFF. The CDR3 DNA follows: TGTGCCAGCAGTCCAGGCCGCGGACAGGGAGGAACTGAAGCTTTCTTT.

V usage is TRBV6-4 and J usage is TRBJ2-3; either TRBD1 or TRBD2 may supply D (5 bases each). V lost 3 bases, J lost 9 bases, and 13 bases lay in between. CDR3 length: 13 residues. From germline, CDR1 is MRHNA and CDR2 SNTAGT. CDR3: CASSEGPEGTQYF. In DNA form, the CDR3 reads TGTGCCAGCAGTGAGGGGCCAGAGGGCACGCAGTATTTT.

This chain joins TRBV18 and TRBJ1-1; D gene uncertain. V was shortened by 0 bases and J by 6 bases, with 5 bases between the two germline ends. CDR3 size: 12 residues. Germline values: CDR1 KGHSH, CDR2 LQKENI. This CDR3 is CASSPPVAEAFF. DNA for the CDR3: TGTGCCAGCTCACCACCGGTCGCTGAAGCTTTCTTT.

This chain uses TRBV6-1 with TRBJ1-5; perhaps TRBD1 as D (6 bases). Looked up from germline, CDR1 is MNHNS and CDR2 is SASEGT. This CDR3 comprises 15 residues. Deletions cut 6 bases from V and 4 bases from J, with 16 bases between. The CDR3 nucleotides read TGTGCCAGCAGACAAGGGGGAGGGGGAAATCAGCCCCAGCATTTT. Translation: CASRQGGGGNQPQHF.

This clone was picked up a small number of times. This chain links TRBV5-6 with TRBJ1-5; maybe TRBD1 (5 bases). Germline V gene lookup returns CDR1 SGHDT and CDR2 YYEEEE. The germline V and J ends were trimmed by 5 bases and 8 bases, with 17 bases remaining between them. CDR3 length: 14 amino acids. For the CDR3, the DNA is TGTGCCAGCAGTTGGGGGTCTCAGTGGGAGCCCCAGCATTTT. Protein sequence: CASSWGSQWEPQHF. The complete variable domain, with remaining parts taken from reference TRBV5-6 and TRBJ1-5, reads DAGVTQSPTHLIKTRGQQVTLRCSPKSGHDTVSWYQQALGQGPQFIFQYYEEEERQRGNFPDRFSGHQFPNYSSELNVNALLLGDSALYLCASSWGSQWEPQHFGDGTRLSIL.

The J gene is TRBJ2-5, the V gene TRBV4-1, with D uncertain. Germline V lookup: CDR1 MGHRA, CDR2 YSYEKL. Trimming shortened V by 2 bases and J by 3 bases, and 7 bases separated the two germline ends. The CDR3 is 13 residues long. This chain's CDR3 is CASSQWQKETQYF. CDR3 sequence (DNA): TGCGCCAGCAGCCAATGGCAGAAAGAGACCCAGTACTTC.

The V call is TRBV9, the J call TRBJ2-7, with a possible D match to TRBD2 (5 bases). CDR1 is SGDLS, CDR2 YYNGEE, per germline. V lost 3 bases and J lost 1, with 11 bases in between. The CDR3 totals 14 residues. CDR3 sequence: CASSDGLDSYEQYF. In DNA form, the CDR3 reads TGTGCCAGCAGCGACGGACTTGATTCCTACGAGCAGTACTTC.

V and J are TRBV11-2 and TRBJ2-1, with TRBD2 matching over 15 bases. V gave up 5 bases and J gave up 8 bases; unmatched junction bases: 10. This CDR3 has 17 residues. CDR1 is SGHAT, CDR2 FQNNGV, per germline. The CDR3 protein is CASSARGLAGGADEQFF. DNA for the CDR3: TGTGCCAGCAGCGCCCGGGGACTAGCGGGAGGTGCGGATGAGCAGTTCTTC.

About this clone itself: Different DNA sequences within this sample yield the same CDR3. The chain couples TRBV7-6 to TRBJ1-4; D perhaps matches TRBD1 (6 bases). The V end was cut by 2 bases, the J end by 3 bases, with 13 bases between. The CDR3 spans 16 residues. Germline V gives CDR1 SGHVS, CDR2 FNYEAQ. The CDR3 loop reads CASSLIRGEANEKLFF. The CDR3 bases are TGTGCCAGCAGCTTAATCAGGGGAGAAGCTAATGAAAAACTGTTTTTT.

The DNA of the CDR3 is TGTGCCAGTAGTCCTTGGACAGGGGGTAACTATGGCTACACCTTC. Encoded protein: CASSPWTGGNYGYTF. V gene TRBV19 combines with J gene TRBJ1-2; 10 bases are a match to TRBD1. Germline values: CDR1 LNHDA, CDR2 SQIVND (reference sequence). V was pared by 5 bases and J by 1 base, with 4 bases of the junction left unmatched. The CDR3 sequence is 15 residues long.

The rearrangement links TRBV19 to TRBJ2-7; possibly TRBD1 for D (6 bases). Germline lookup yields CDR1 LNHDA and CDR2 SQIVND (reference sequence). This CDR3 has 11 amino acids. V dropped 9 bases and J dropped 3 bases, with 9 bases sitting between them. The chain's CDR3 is CASSGHYEQYF. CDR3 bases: TGTGCCAGCTCGGGACACTACGAGCAGTACTTC.

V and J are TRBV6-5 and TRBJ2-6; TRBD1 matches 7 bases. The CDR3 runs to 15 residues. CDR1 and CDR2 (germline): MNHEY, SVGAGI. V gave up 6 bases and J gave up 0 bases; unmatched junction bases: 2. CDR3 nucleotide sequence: TGTGCCAGCAGGGACAGGAGCTCTGGGGCCAACGTCCTGACTTTC. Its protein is CASRDRSSGANVLTF.

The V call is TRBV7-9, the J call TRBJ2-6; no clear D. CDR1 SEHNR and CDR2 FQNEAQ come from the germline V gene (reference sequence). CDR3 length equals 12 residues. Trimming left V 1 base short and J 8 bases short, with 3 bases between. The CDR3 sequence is CASSLGTNVLTF. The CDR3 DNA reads TGTGCCAGCAGCTTAGGCACCAACGTCCTGACTTTC.

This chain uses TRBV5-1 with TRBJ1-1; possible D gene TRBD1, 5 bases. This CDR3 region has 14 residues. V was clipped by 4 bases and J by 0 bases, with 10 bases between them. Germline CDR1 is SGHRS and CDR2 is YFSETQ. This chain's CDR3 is CASSGTTVNTEAFF. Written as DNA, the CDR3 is TGCGCCAGCAGCGGGACGACAGTGAACACTGAAGCTTTCTTT.

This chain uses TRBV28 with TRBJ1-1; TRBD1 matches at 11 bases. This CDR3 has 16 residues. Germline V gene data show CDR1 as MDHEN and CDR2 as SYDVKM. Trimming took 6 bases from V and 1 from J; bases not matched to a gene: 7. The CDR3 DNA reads TGTGCCAGCAGGAGGACAGGGGGCGTCAAGAACACTGAAGCTTTCTTT. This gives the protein CASRRTGGVKNTEAFF.

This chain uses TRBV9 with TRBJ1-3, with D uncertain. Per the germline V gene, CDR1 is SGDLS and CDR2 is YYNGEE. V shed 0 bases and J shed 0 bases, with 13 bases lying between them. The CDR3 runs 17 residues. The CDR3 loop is CASSVAATPSSGNTIYF. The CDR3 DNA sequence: TGTGCCAGCAGCGTAGCGGCCACCCCGAGCTCTGGAAACACCATATATTTT.

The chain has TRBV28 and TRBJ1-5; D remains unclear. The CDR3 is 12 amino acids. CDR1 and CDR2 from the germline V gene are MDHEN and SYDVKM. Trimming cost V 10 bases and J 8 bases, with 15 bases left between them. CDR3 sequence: CATLDAGKPQHF. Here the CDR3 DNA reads TGTGCCACTCTCGATGCCGGGAAGCCCCAGCATTTT.

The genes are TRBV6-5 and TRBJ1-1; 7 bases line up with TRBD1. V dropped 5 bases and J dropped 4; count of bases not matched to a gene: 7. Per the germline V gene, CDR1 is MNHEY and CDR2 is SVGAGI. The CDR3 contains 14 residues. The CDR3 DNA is TGTGCCAGCAGTCCACAGGGGTCGGCCACTGAAGCTTTCTTT. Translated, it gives CASSPQGSATEAFF.

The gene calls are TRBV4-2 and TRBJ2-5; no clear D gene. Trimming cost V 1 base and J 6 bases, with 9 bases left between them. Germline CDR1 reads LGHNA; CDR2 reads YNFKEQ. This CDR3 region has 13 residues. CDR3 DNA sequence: TGTGCCAGCAGCCAAGGAAGGTCGCAGACCCAGTACTTC. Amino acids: CASSQGRSQTQYF.

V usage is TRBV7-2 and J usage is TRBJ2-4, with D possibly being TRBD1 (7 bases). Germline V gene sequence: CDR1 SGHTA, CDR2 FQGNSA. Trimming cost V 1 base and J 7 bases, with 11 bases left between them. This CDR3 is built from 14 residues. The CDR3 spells CASSLGPGGNIQYF. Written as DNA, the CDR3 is TGTGCCAGCAGCTTAGGGCCAGGGGGGAACATTCAGTACTTC.

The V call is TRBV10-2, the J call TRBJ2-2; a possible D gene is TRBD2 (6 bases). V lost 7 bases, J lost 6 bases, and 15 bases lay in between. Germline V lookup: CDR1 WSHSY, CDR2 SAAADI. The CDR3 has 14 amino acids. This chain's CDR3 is CASMVAVVSGELFF. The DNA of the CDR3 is TGCGCCAGCATGGTAGCGGTTGTTTCCGGGGAGCTGTTTTTT.